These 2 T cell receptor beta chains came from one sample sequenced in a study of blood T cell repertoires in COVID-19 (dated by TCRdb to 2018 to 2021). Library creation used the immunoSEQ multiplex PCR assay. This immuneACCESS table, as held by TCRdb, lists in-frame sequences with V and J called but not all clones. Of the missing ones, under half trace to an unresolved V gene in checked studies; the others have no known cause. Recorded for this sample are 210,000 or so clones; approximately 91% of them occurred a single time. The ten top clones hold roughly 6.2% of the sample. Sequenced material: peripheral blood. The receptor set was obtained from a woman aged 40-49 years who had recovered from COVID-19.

As DNA, the CDR3 is TGTGCCAGCAGCTCACAGGGTGGGTACACTGAAGCTTTCTTT. Its protein is CASSSQGGYTEAFF. This chain joins TRBV11-2 and TRBJ1-1; D may be TRBD1 (6 bases). Germline CDR1 is SGHAT and CDR2 is FQNNGV. V lost 4 bases and J 3 bases, leaving 12 bases between the germline ends. This CDR3 has 14 amino acids.

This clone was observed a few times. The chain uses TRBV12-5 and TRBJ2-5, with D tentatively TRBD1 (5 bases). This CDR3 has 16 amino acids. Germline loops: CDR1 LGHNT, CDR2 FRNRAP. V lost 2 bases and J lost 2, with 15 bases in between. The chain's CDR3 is CASGLIGVPGQETQYF. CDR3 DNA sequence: TGTGCTAGTGGTTTGATAGGGGTCCCGGGTCAAGAGACCCAGTACTTC.